This entry describes one TCR beta chain. Its antigen is not identified. The data stem from a study of glioma-infiltrating T cells. Whole-study findings and limits: Tissue-blood divergence was below expectation in non-neoplastic patients, above in gliomas. CDR3 overlap between tissue and blood was very small.

The CDR3 covers 15 residues. Germline lookup yields CDR1 DFQATT and CDR2 SNEGSKA (reference sequence). Losses at the gene ends were 6 bases for V and 7 bases for J; bases not matched to a gene: 17. The iRepertoire nested amplicon-rescue multiplex PCR amplified TCR alpha and beta CDR3s from RNA. Each CDR3 protein is one row after TCRdb ran MiXCR on the multiplex PCR reads. This sample has around 150,000 distinct CDR3 sequences, with around 40% found just once. This TCR derives from a human donor with low-grade glioma or glioblastoma, undergoing nonglioma brain surgery, or in good health (not recorded which). J is TRBJ2-7 and V is TRBV20-1; 8 bases line up with TRBD2. Sequencing was performed on glioma tissue, nonneoplastic brain tissue, or PBMCs (not recorded which). CDR3 residues: CSAMGLTGGLWEQYF. CDR3 nucleotides: TGCAGTGCGATGGGACTAACGGGGGGGCTATGGGAGCAGTACTTC.